The entry below gives a single T cell receptor (beta chain) sequence along with its context. The data were taken from a study of shared clonotypes between healthy human individuals. Profiled with immunoSEQ multiplex PCR; TCRdb holds only in-frame clones, not every one. The sample lists about 2.3 million clones; approximately 95% were seen once. CDR3 length equals 14 residues. Germline CDR1 and CDR2: WNHNN and SYGVQD (reference sequence). J lost 6 bases, V lost 5 bases, and 6 bases had no gene match. CD4+ cells yielded CD45RA+ naive and CD45RA-negative memory subsets. Sequenced input: naive CD4+ T cells from PBMCs. Sample subset: CD45RA+ positively selected. The TCR comes from a man between 18 and 29 years old in good health. Some clones in this sample may be carry-over from other donors' samples. The chain combines TRBV10-1 with TRBJ2-2; 7 nucleotides line up with TRBD1. Here the CDR3 reads CASSPWTGPGELFF. The CDR3 nucleotides read TGCGCCAGCAGTCCCTGGACAGGTCCCGGGGAGCTGTTTTTT.